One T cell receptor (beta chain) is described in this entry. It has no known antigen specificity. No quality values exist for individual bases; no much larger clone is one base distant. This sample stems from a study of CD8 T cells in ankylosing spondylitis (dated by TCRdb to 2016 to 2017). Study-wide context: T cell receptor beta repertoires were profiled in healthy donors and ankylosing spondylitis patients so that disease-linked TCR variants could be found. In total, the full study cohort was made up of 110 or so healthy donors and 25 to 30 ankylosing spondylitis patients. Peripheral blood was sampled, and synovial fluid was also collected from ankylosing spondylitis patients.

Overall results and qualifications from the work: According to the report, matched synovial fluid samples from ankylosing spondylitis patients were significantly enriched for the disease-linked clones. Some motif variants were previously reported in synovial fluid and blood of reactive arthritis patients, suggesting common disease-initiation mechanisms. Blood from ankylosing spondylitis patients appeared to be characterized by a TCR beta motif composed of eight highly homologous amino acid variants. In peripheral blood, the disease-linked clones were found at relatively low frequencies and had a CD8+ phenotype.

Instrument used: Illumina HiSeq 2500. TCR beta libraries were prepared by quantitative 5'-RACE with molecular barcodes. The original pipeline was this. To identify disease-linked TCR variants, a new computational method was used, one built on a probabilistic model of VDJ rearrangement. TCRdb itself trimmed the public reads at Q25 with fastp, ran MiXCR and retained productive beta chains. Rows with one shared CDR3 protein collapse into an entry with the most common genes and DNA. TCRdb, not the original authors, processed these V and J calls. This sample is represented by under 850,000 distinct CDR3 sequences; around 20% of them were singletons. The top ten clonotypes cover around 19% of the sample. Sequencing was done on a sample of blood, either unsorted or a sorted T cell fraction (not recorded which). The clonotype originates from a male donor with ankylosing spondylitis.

The CDR3 region: CSVEGSGYNEQFF. Here is the DNA: TGCAGCGTTGAGGGTAGCGGATACAATGAGCAGTTCTTC. The V and J segments used are TRBV29-1 and TRBJ2-1; TRBD2 could be the D gene, as 6 bases match. Including cysteine and phenylalanine, the CDR3 has 13 amino acids. The only DNA kept is the CDR3, 39 bases in frame from the first base. In the germline V gene, CDR1 corresponds to SQVTM and CDR2 to ANQGSEA. V is cut by 3 bases and J by 4 bases, and the space between the germline ends is 10 bases.